Shown below are 11 T cell receptor beta chains from a single sample sequenced in a study of blood T cell repertoires in COVID-19 (TCRdb year 2020). The library was prepared using the immunoSEQ multiplex PCR assay. TCRdb limited this immuneACCESS table to in-frame rearrangements with V and J called. A share of clones is missing; checked studies link under half to unresolved V genes, and the rest is unexplained. The sample table holds a few hundred thousand clones, of which 70% to 90% were seen once. Around 2.1% of the sample goes to the ten largest clones. The specimen sequenced was PBMCs or T cells enriched from blood (not recorded which). The receptors originated from a young man who had recovered from COVID-19.

DNA of the CDR3: TGTGCCACCAGCAGGGGCGTGCAGGGAAGGAACACTGAAGCTTTCTTT. Protein sequence: CATSRGVQGRNTEAFF. The chain is built from TRBV15 and TRBJ1-1, with D possibly matching TRBD1 (5 bases). The CDR3 extends over 16 amino acids. Germline CDR1 LNHNV, CDR2 YYDKDF (reference sequence). Trimming left V 3 bases short and J 1 base short, with 15 bases between.

The CDR3, as DNA: TGTGCCAGCAGCCCACAACCCACGGACAGGGGGCTTACCTTC. Its translation: CASSPQPTDRGLTF. The V and J genes are TRBV3-1 (or the pseudogene TRBV3-2) and TRBJ1-2; 11 nucleotides align to TRBD1. The CDR3 spans 14 residues. Trimming cost V 4 bases and J 14 bases; bases outside gene matches: 12. The V gene's germline CDR1 is LGHDT and CDR2 YNNKEL (reference sequence).

The gene calls are TRBV19 and TRBJ2-7, with 9 nucleotides matching TRBD1. Per germline, CDR1 LNHDA and CDR2 SQIVND (reference sequence). CDR3 length: 14 amino acids. V shed 4 bases, J shed 2 bases, and the junction held 3 bases outside the gene matches. CDR3 region: CASSNRDRAYEQYF. CDR3 bases: TGTGCCAGTAGTAACCGGGACAGGGCCTACGAGCAGTACTTC.

This chain connects TRBV23-1 to TRBJ1-2, with TRBD1 matching 7 bases. TRBV23-1 carries the ORF label, with uncertain function. The CDR3 loop spans 12 amino acids. V lost 8 bases to trimming and J lost 7 bases; unmatched junction nucleotides: 7. The CDR3 nucleotides are TGCGCCAGCCCGGACAGGTCCCCTGGCTACACCTTC. Translation: CASPDRSPGYTF.

The chain recombines TRBV3-1 (or the pseudogene TRBV3-2) with TRBJ2-2; TRBD2 matches 10 bases. Germline-derived CDR1 and CDR2 are LGHDT and YNNKEL (reference sequence). CDR3 size: 17 residues. V was clipped by 4 bases and J by 6 bases; unmatched bases: 11. The CDR3 region is CASSRGAAGGPAGELFF. As DNA, the CDR3 is TGTGCCAGCAGCCGGGGGGCAGCGGGGGGGCCCGCCGGGGAGCTGTTTTTT.

The chain links TRBV12-5 to TRBJ1-2; D remains unclear. This CDR3 has 13 amino acids. Germline V gene lookup returns CDR1 LGHNT and CDR2 FRNRAP. Trimming removed 10 bases from V and 4 bases from J, with 16 bases in between. The CDR3 reads CATCRLEVYGYTF. The CDR3 nucleotides read TGTGCTACCTGCCGGCTCGAGGTCTATGGCTACACCTTC.

The chain recombines TRBV19 with TRBJ1-5; D gene unclear. Germline CDR1 is LNHDA and CDR2 is SQIVND (reference sequence). The CDR3 covers 13 residues. Trimming cost V 0 bases and J 9 bases, with 9 bases left between them. The CDR3 region has the DNA TGTGCCAGTAGTATAGATCGAGAGCGGCCCCAGCATTTT. Residues: CASSIDRERPQHF.

The chain uses TRBV7-2 and TRBJ2-2, with TRBD2 identical over 8 bases. The CDR3 totals 16 residues. CDR1 SGHTA and CDR2 FQGNSA come from the germline V gene. Unmatched junction bases numbered 10, after V lost 3 bases and J lost 7 bases. The CDR3 nucleotides are TGTGCCAGCAGCTTCCGCGGACTAGCTGTAGGCGGGGAGCTGTTTTTT. This gives the protein CASSFRGLAVGGELFF.

V usage is TRBV5-4 and J usage is TRBJ2-7; TRBD2 agrees at 10 bases. Germline CDR1 is SGHNT and CDR2 is YYREEE (reference sequence). The CDR3 loop spans 17 amino acids. V dropped 1 base and J dropped 2; count of bases not matched to a gene: 9. As DNA, the CDR3 is TGTGCCAGCAGCTTGAGGGTAGTAGCGGGGGGAACCTACGAGCAGTACTTC. It is translated as CASSLRVVAGGTYEQYF.

This chain joins TRBV9 and TRBJ1-2, with TRBD1 matching over 9 bases. The CDR3 spans 17 residues. Trimming at V came to 3 bases and at J to 0 bases, leaving 9 bases not matched to a gene. Germline CDR1 and CDR2: SGDLS and YYNGEE. The chain's CDR3 is CASSARIQGASNYGYTF. The CDR3, as DNA: TGTGCCAGCAGCGCCAGAATACAGGGGGCTTCTAACTATGGCTACACCTTC.

The chain is built from TRBV4-1 and TRBJ2-3; weak D call: TRBD2 (6 bases). V gave up 4 bases and J gave up 0 bases, with 20 bases separating them. Germline V CDR1 and CDR2: MGHRA, YSYEKL. The CDR3 consists of 18 residues. The CDR3, as DNA: TGCGCCAGCAGCCTCCCCCCGGGGAGCGGGCCTAGCACAGATACGCAGTATTTT. As protein: CASSLPPGSGPSTDTQYF.